The clone carrying this T cell receptor (beta chain) occurred many times. The antigen remains unidentified. These data belong to a study of T-cell reconstitution after alpha-beta-depleted transplantation in children. Findings and caveats of the study: The high TCRbeta diversity at day 60 in some patients came from surviving recipient T cells and thymic progenitors. A year had passed since transplant, and T-cell counts and diversity by then came mostly from newly produced T cells. Expanded clones from the graft, numbering several hundred, reportedly supplied alpha-beta T cells about two months after transplant.

Preparation of the TCRbeta library used unique molecular identifiers. Using its own MiXCR run on the PCR reads, TCRdb lists one record per CDR3 protein. The repertoire holds some 200,000 distinct CDR3 sequences, with 6.6% as singletons. This CDR3 is 13 amino acids long. V lost 3 bases, J lost 5 bases, and 10 bases lay in between. In germline, CDR1 is LNHNV, CDR2 YYDKDF (reference sequence). The TCR was taken from a boy younger than 10 with acute lymphoblastic leukemia, due to receive a stem cell transplant. The chain couples TRBV15 to TRBJ1-1; no definite D call. The sample here was PBMCs, taken before TCRalphabeta/CD19-depleted stem cell transplant. The CDR3 nucleotides read TGTGCCACCAGCAGGGGCGCTGGGACTGAAGCTTTCTTT. Translation gives CATSRGAGTEAFF. The whole variable domain, filled in from reference TRBV15 and TRBJ1-1, reads DAMVIQNPRYQVTQFGKPVTLSCSQTLNHNVMYWYQQKSSQAPKLLFHYYDKDFNNEADTPDNFQSRRPNTSFCFLDIRSPGLGDTAMYLCATSRGAGTEAFFGQGTRLTVV.